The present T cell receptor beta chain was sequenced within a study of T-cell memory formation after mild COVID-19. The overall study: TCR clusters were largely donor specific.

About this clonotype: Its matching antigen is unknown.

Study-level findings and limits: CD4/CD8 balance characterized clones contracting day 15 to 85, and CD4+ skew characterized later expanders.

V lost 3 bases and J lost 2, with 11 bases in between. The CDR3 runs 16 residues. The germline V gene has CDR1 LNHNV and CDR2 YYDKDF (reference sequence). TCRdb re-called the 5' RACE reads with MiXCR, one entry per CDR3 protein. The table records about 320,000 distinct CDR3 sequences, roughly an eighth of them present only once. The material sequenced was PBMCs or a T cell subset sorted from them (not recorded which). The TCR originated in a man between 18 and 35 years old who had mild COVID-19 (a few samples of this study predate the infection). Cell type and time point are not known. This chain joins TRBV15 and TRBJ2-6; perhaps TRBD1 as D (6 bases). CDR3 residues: CATSSEQGTGANVLTF. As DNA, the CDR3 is TGTGCCACCAGCAGTGAACAGGGAACTGGGGCCAACGTCCTGACTTTC. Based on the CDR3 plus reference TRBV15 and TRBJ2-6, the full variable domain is DAMVIQNPRYQVTQFGKPVTLSCSQTLNHNVMYWYQQKSSQAPKLLFHYYDKDFNNEADTPDNFQSRRPNTSFCFLDIRSPGLGDTAMYLCATSSEQGTGANVLTFGAGSRLTVL.